The subject of this entry is one TCR beta chain. It has no known antigen specificity. No much larger clone exists at a distance of one base, and base qualities are not known. The CDR3 regions of human TCRbeta chains were analyzed by immunosequencing. On the authors' methods: Repertoire TCRs were matched against a reference library of SARS-CoV-2-specific TCRs generated with the MIRA antigen-specificity platform. Breadth meant the fraction of unique TCRs that were SARS-CoV-2-associated, whereas depth meant the fraction of total T cells that were SARS-CoV-2-associated. Using the MIRA data, every spike-specific TCR was mapped to the spike region that the TCR reacted to and assigned to either a CD4 or a CD8 class. Log10-transformed breadth and depth values were compared by one-way ANOVA with Sidak's multiple comparisons tests. Drawn from immuneACCESS, this table holds only the in-frame rearrangements with V and J called that TCRdb kept. Clones are partly lost; checked studies trace under half to an unresolved V gene and leave the rest unexplained. For V, J and clone size, that table is used; D and trimming come from the DNA. In all, the sample holds over 65,000 clones, and around 92% of those were seen once. The ten largest make up 6% to 8.5% of the sample.

V is shortened by 3 bases, J by 4 bases, and the region joining them spans 8 bases. From cysteine to phenylalanine, the CDR3 is 13 amino acids long. Of all the DNA, just the CDR3 is kept, 39 bases in frame from base 1. CDR1 and CDR2 (SGHKS, YYEKEE) derive from the germline V gene (reference sequence). The data are from a study of T cell responses to AZD1222 COVID-19 vaccine (dated by TCRdb to 2020 to 2023). Broadly, across the study: TCR sequencing was performed for about 240 trial participants, of whom around 210 were given two doses of AZD1222 and 26 were given two doses of MenACWY control vaccine. Trial participants were enrolled by age into subgroups of 18-55, 56-69 and 70-plus years, and about 150, 27 and 61 TCR-sequenced participants, respectively, were included in these subgroups.

The paper's findings and limits, for the study overall: Nearly half of unique spike-specific TCRs reportedly recognized epitopes outside regions mutated in the B.1.351 and B.1.1.7 variants. Because no day 14 peak-response samples were available, the repertoires could be characterized only after the peak T cell response. The whole spike protein was spanned by vaccine-associated CD4 TCRs, and dominant responses were seen in regions 160-218 and 743-854. Participants were mostly white British, with more females than males. The authors suggested clonal diversity may have been underestimated. Conclusions about previously exposed vaccinees are limited because only five to seven AZD1222 recipients were SARS-CoV-2 seropositive at baseline. After two AZD1222 doses, both the breadth and the depth of spike-specific TCRs were significantly higher than at day 0 and than in MenACWY recipients. In the small 56-69-year group, the increase in depth fell short of significance, most likely because of low power.

The time point label here, explained by the study, means: baseline before first vaccination. The treatment or condition label for this specimen denotes: meningococcal conjugate vaccine given as trial control. Samples from vaccinated people were obtained from the UK trials COV001 and COV002, which included a single-blind randomized controlled phase 2/3 trial of AZD1222 (ChAdOx1 nCoV-19) in healthy adults. Trial participant PBMC samples were collected at day 0 and day 28 after the second dose for TCRbeta chain sequencing. The TCR comes from an adult in good health. The chain is made from TRBV5-5 and TRBJ1-3; a tentative D call is TRBD1 (5 bases match). The material was peripheral blood, obtained on day 0 of MenACWY control vaccination. The CDR3 corresponds to CASSSGSGNTIYF. The sequenced DNA is TGTGCCAGCAGCTCAGGGTCCGGAAACACCATATATTTT.